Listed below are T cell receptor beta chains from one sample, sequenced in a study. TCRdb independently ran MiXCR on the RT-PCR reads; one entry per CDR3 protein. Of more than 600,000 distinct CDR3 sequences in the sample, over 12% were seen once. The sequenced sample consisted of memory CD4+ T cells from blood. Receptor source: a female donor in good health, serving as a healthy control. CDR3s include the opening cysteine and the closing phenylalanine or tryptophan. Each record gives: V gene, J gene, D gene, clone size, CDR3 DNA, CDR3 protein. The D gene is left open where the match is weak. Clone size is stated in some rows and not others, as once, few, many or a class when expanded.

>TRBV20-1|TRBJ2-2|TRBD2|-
TGCAGTGCAAAGGGACCTAGCGGGATCCCTTCGAACACCGGGGAGCTGTTTTTT
CSAKGPSGIPSNTGELFF
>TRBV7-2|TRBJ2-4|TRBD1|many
TGTGCCAGCAGCTTAGACAGGGGGACATTTAACATTCAGTACTTC
CASSLDRGTFNIQYF
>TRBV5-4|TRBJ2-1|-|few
TGTGCCAGCAGTTCTGACGGATCGTCCACCTACAATGAGCAGTTCTTC
CASSSDGSSTYNEQFF
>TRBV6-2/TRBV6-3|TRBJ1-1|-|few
TGTGCCAGCAGCTCTAGGCGGGTCACTGAAGCTTTCTTT
CASSSRRVTEAFF
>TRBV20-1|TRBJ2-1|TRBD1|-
TGCAGTGCTGCACCCGGGACAGGGGTTAATGAGCAGTTCTTC
CSAAPGTGVNEQFF
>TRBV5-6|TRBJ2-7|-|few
TGTGCCAGCAGCTTTGGACTAGGGACAGGTGGCGAGCAGTACTTC
CASSFGLGTGGEQYF
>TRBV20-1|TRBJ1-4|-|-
TGCAGTGCTAGAGATTTTAATGGGGACTCGGGTGAAAAACTGTTTTTT
CSARDFNGDSGEKLFF
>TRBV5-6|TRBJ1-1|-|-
TGTGCCAGCAGTCCAAGTGAGGGCCGGGCTTTCTTT
CASSPSEGRAFF
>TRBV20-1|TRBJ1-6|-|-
TGCAGTGCCCCCTTTCGGGGGGGACGGAATTCACCCCTCCACTTT
CSAPFRGGRNSPLHF
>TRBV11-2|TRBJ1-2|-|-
TGTGCCAGCAGCTTAAGCTCAGGGCTTTACACCTTC
CASSLSSGLYTF
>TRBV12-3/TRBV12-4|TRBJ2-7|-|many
TGTGCCAGCAGTTCGCTGGACAGTTACGAGCAGTACTTC
CASSSLDSYEQYF
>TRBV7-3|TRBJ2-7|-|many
TGTGCCAGCAGCCAAACCGGGGGCCTCTACGAGCAGTACTTC
CASSQTGGLYEQYF
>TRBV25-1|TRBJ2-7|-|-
TGTGCCAGCAGTGAATCCCTCACCCTCCCGGGCGAGCAGTACTTC
CASSESLTLPGEQYF
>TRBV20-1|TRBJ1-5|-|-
TGCAGTGCTCGCTTAGGGGGGGATCTTTTTTATAGCAATCAGCCCCAGCATTTT
CSARLGGDLFYSNQPQHF
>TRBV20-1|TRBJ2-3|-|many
TGCAGTGCTAGGGGTACTTTTAGCACAGATACGCAGTATTTT
CSARGTFSTDTQYF
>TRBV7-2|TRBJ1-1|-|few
TGTGCCAGCAGCTTAGTCGTGACAGAGAACACTGAAGCTTTCTTT
CASSLVVTENTEAFF
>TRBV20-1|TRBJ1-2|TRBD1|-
TGCAGTGCCAGAGGACAGGGGGACTATGGCTACACCTTC
CSARGQGDYGYTF
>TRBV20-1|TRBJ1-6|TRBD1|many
TGCAGTGCTAGAACAGGGGGGAATTCACCCCTCCACTTT
CSARTGGNSPLHF
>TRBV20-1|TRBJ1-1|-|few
TGCAGTGCTAGAGAAAGGGATTGGAGCTTAGGTGCTTTCTTT
CSARERDWSLGAFF
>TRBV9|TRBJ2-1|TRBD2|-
TGTGCCAGCAGCCAGGGAGCGGGGGTTGGAATTGAGCAGTTCTTC
CASSQGAGVGIEQFF
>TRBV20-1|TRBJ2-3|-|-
TGCAGTCCCTCCGCCGTCGGTGGCACAGATACGCAGTATTTT
CSPSAVGGTDTQYF
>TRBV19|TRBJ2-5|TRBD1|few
TGTGCCAGTAGCGAGATCGACCTGGGACAGGGGCAAGAGACCCAGTACTTC
CASSEIDLGQGQETQYF
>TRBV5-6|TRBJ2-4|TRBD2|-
TGTGCCAGCAGCTTGGTAAGCGGGAAGGACATTCAGTACTTC
CASSLVSGKDIQYF
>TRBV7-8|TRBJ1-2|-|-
TGTGCCAGCAGCTTAGTGGGCAGCTCCTATGGCTACACCTTC
CASSLVGSSYGYTF
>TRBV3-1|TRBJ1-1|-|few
TGTGCCAGCAGCCAAGATTATGACCGCACTGAAGCTTTCTTT
CASSQDYDRTEAFF
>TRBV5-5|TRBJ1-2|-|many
TGTGCCAGCAGCTTAGGGGAGAGCTATGGCTACACCTTC
CASSLGESYGYTF
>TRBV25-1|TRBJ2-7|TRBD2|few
TGTGCCAGCAGTTCTCCTCCGGGACTAGCGGGGTACTACGAGCAGTACTTC
CASSSPPGLAGYYEQYF
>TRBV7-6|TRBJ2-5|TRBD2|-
TGTGCCAGCAGCTTGGTGAGGGGGACTAGAGAGACCCAGTACTTC
CASSLVRGTRETQYF
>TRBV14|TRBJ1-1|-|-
TGTGCCAGCAGCCAAGCCAGGGGTGTGGCTGAAGCTTTCTTT
CASSQARGVAEAFF
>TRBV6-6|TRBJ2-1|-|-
TGTGCCAGCAGCGACCCCGGGACAACGGTCCATGAGCAGTTCTTC
CASSDPGTTVHEQFF
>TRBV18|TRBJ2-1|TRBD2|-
TGTGCCAGCTCAAAAGCGGGAGTCGACAGTGAGCAGTTCTTC
CASSKAGVDSEQFF